The 15 T cell receptor beta chains presented below share a single source sample, sequenced in a study of sequential checkpoint blockade in melanoma. Noted treatment: randomized to nivolumab then ipilimumab (arm A) or the reverse (arm B). Assay used: immunoSEQ multiplex PCR; TCRdb lists only in-frame clones, some missing. This sample yields 26,000 or so clones, of which about 89% are seen a single time; around 15% belongs to the top ten. The starting material was CD8+ T cells sorted from blood (inferred from file names), obtained from a patient given nivolumab and ipilimumab in sequence. The origin of the receptors is a human donor with melanoma.

This chain joins TRBV7-9 and TRBJ2-2; 7 bases align to TRBD2. Germline CDR1 SEHNR, CDR2 FQNEAQ (reference sequence). CDR3 length equals 16 residues. V lost 5 bases to trimming and J lost 4 bases; unmatched junction nucleotides: 10. CDR3 sequence (DNA): TGTGCCAGCAGCCTAAATACGGGGGGAAGCACCGGGGAGCTGTTTTTT. This translates into CASSLNTGGSTGELFF.

V usage is TRBV9 and J usage is TRBJ2-1, with 8 bases lining up with TRBD2. Germline CDR1 SGDLS, CDR2 YYNGEE. The CDR3 consists of 16 residues. With V trimmed by 3 bases and J by 4 bases, 9 bases remained unmatched. The CDR3 coding sequence is TGTGCCAGCAGCGCCCCCACTAGCGGTCAGTACAATGAGCAGTTCTTC. This sequence encodes CASSAPTSGQYNEQFF.

The chain joins TRBV7-3 to TRBJ2-1, with a tentative D call TRBD1 (5 bases). The CDR3 loop spans 17 amino acids. Per germline, CDR1 SGHTA and CDR2 FQGTGA. Trimming removed 2 bases at V and 0 bases at J, with 14 bases between. The CDR3 reads CASSLFGALNSYNEQFF. In nucleotides, the CDR3 is TGTGCCAGCAGCTTATTTGGGGCCCTGAACTCCTACAATGAGCAGTTCTTC.

This chain uses TRBV11-2 with TRBJ2-7, with D maybe TRBD1 (7 bases). This CDR3 is built from 14 residues. With 5 bases removed from V and 2 bases from J, the gap between germline ends came to 13 bases. Germline lookup yields CDR1 SGHAT and CDR2 FQNNGV. The CDR3 sequence is CASSVGGTAYEQYF. In nucleotides, the CDR3 is TGTGCCAGCAGCGTAGGGGGGACAGCCTACGAGCAGTACTTC.

This chain joins TRBV19 and TRBJ1-1, with 8 nucleotides matching TRBD1. CDR1 LNHDA and CDR2 SQIVND come from the germline V gene (reference sequence). V lost 8 bases, J lost 0 bases, and 2 bases stayed unmatched. The CDR3 sequence is 13 residues long. Written as DNA, the CDR3 is TGTGCCAGTCAGGACAGGGTGAACACTGAAGCTTTCTTT. Protein sequence: CASQDRVNTEAFF.

This rearrangement joins TRBV14 to TRBJ2-7; possible D gene TRBD1, 5 bases. CDR1 is SGHDN, CDR2 FVKESK, per germline. Between the trimmed V and J ends, which lost 1 base and 0 bases, there was a span of 7 bases. This CDR3 has 14 residues. CDR3 bases: TGTGCCAGCAGCCAAGTGGACATCTCCTACGAGCAGTACTTC. Protein: CASSQVDISYEQYF.

The gene calls are TRBV21-1 and TRBJ1-2; no DNA check was done on the table's D call, TRBD1. TRBV21-1 is described as a pseudogene. The CDR3 extends over 18 amino acids. CDR3 nucleotides: TGTGCCAGCAGCATCCCGTCCCGGGACAATGTGTCAGTCGGTGGCTACACCTTC. This sequence encodes CASSIPSRDNVSVGGYTF.

The chain has TRBV27 and TRBJ2-7; TRBD1 is a possible D gene (6 bases). The CDR3 is 11 residues long. Between the trimmed V and J ends, which lost 6 bases and 3 bases, there was a span of 6 bases. CDR1 is MNHEY and CDR2 is SMNVEV in the germline V gene (reference sequence). For the CDR3, the DNA is TGTGCCAGCAGACAGGGCTACGAGCAGTACGTC. Protein sequence: CASRQGYEQYV.

The table lists this clone with a few counts. The rearrangement uses TRBV19 and TRBJ1-3; D may be TRBD1 (5 bases). V dropped 5 bases and J dropped 4 bases, with 9 bases sitting between them. The germline V gene has CDR1 LNHDA and CDR2 SQIVND (reference sequence). The length of the CDR3 is 13 residues. CDR3 protein: CASSPNRGNTIYF. The CDR3 region has the DNA TGTGCCAGTAGTCCGAACAGGGGAAACACCATATATTTT.

The genes are TRBV13 and TRBJ2-4; 7 positions agree with TRBD1. The CDR3 consists of 14 residues. Germline V lookup: CDR1 PRHDT, CDR2 FYEKMQ (reference sequence). J gave up 3 bases and V 4 bases, and 3 bases lay outside the gene matches. The CDR3 region is CASSSRQGKNIQYF. The CDR3 region has the DNA TGTGCCAGCAGCTCTCGACAGGGCAAAAACATTCAGTACTTC.

The chain has TRBV6-5 and TRBJ1-1, with 10 bases matching TRBD1. The germline gives CDR1 MNHEY, CDR2 SVGAGI. This CDR3 spans 14 amino acids. V gave up 4 bases and J gave up 8 bases; unmatched junction bases: 7. CDR3: CASSSDRGLAEAFF. CDR3 sequence (DNA): TGTGCCAGCAGTTCAGACAGGGGGCTGGCAGAAGCTTTCTTT.

The chain uses TRBV27 and TRBJ1-2; D might be TRBD1 (6 bases). V gave up 1 base and J gave up 4 bases, with 13 bases separating them. This CDR3 has 15 residues. Germline CDR1 MNHEY, CDR2 SMNVEV (reference sequence). The CDR3 DNA reads as TGTGCCAGCAGTTTATTTTCTACAGGGTTCTATGGCTACACCTTC. This codes for CASSLFSTGFYGYTF.

This clone has a single count. The chain employs TRBV19 and TRBJ2-1; TRBD2 matches 7 bases. The CDR3 has 15 residues. The trim removed 1 base at V and 4 bases at J, leaving 4 bases unmatched. Germline CDR1 reads LNHDA; CDR2 reads SQIVND (reference sequence). CDR3 coding DNA: TGTGCCAGTAGTATAGCGGGGGGACCATACAATGAGCAGTTCTTC. Protein product: CASSIAGGPYNEQFF.

This chain links TRBV28 with TRBJ1-5; the match to TRBD1 covers 9 bases. The CDR3 is 15 residues long. Per germline, CDR1 MDHEN and CDR2 SYDVKM. The V gene end was trimmed by 5 bases and the J gene end by 5 bases; junction bases not matched to a gene: 7. The CDR3: CASSLEGQGYQPQHF. CDR3 coding DNA: TGTGCCAGCAGTCTAGAAGGACAGGGGTATCAGCCCCAGCATTTT.

J is TRBJ1-1 and V is TRBV9; D unclear. The germline V gene encodes CDR1 SGDLS and CDR2 YYNGEE. V shed 0 bases and J shed 5 bases, with 17 bases lying between them. The CDR3 is made up of 16 amino acids. CDR3 in DNA: TGTGCCAGCAGCGTAGTCTCGGGGTATGTGGGGACTGAAGCTTTCTTT. This sequence encodes CASSVVSGYVGTEAFF. Using reference TRBV9 and TRBJ1-1 for the parts outside the CDR3, the full variable domain is DSGVTQTPKHLITATGQRVTLRCSPRSGDLSVYWYQQSLDQGLQFLIQYYNGEERAKGNILERFSAQQFPDLHSELNLSSLELGDSALYFCASSVVSGYVGTEAFFGQGTRLTVV.